This TCR beta chain was captured by sequencing in a study of T cell changes during pregnancy in multiple sclerosis. Sequencing used immunoSEQ multiplex PCR; TCRdb keeps in-frame clones, though not all of them. The sample carries roughly 57,000 clones, about 94% recorded once. The V segment lost 5 bases and the J segment 5 bases; nucleotides outside the gene matches: 8. The V gene's germline CDR1 is SEHNR and CDR2 FQNEAQ (reference sequence). This CDR3 region has 15 residues. Sequences were derived from CD8+ T cells from peripheral blood mononuclear cells, sampled after pregnancy. This chain uses TRBV7-9 with TRBJ2-3; TRBD1 matches at 9 bases. The source is a female donor with multiple sclerosis, enrolled in a pregnancy study. CDR3 coding DNA: TGTGCCAGCAGCCATCGGGACAGGGTCCGAGATACGCAGTATTTT. This gives the protein CASSHRDRVRDTQYF.